This T cell receptor (beta chain) derives from a study of T cell repertoires in cytomegalovirus infection. Study as a whole: Both CMV infection and a matching HLA type were indicated by public TCR beta signatures.

This clonotype appeared many times. Its antigen is unknown. TCRdb used MiXCR to reprocess the reads, holding one entry per CDR3 protein. The top ten clones hold under 25% of a sample with tens of thousands of distinct CDR3 sequences, over 3.5% of them seen once. CDR3 size: 13 residues. Germline V gives CDR1 MDHEN, CDR2 SYDVKM. Between the trimmed V and J ends, which lost 4 bases and 1 base, there was a span of 7 bases. General study points: HLA-C-restricted, CMV-specific TCR beta clonotypes were dominant ex vivo. Carriers of CMV and the relevant HLA type were discriminated by public TCR beta frequency.

The chain uses TRBV28 and TRBJ1-1; no firm D call. Sequenced input: PBMCs. This sequence originates from a human donor in good health (CMV status not recorded). Some clones in this sample may be carry-over from other donors' samples. The CDR3 region is CASSWNRNTEAFF. The CDR3 nucleotides are TGTGCCAGCAGTTGGAACAGGAACACTGAAGCTTTCTTT. Variable domain in full (rest from reference TRBV28 and TRBJ1-1): DVKVTQSSRYLVKRTGEKVFLECVQDMDHENMFWYRQDPGLGLRLIYFSYDVKMKEKGDIPEGYSVSREKKERFSLILESASTNQTSMYLCASSWNRNTEAFFGQGTRLTVV.